This TCR beta chain was observed in a study of Ad26.COV2.S vaccination and SARS-CoV-2 variants. About the study: Donor had been placed in the Ad26.COV2.S arm of the COV1001 trial. Participants got Ad26.COV2.S intramuscularly, once or twice 56 days apart.

Indicated treatment: around 19 received Ad26.COV2.S at low or high dose, single or two shots; roughly five received placebo; per-sample allocation not given. Specimen acquisition occurred on day 63 following the initial vaccine or placebo injection. Germline V gives CDR1 LGHNA, CDR2 YSLEER. Trimming at V came to 6 bases and at J to 0 bases, leaving 12 bases not matched to a gene. The CDR3 spans 17 residues. A remark on this clone: Its antigen is unknown.

Produced via immunoSEQ multiplex PCR; TCRdb's table is partial and in-frame only. The table has approximately 300,000 clones, approximately 86% seen once; the top ten hold more than 1.5%. Study-level points and caveats: The TCR-based breadth and depth measures might underestimate overall T cell responses.

The V gene is TRBV4-3, the J gene TRBJ2-7; the match to TRBD1 covers 9 bases. The clonotype originates from a person between 18 and 65 years old who received the Ad26.COV2.S COVID-19 vaccine or a placebo. This material consisted of peripheral blood, taken in a trial of Ad26.COV2.S vaccine versus placebo. The CDR3 sequence is CASSPGTGFPDSYEQYF. In DNA form, the CDR3 reads TGCGCCAGCAGTCCCGGGACAGGGTTTCCCGACTCCTACGAGCAGTACTTC.